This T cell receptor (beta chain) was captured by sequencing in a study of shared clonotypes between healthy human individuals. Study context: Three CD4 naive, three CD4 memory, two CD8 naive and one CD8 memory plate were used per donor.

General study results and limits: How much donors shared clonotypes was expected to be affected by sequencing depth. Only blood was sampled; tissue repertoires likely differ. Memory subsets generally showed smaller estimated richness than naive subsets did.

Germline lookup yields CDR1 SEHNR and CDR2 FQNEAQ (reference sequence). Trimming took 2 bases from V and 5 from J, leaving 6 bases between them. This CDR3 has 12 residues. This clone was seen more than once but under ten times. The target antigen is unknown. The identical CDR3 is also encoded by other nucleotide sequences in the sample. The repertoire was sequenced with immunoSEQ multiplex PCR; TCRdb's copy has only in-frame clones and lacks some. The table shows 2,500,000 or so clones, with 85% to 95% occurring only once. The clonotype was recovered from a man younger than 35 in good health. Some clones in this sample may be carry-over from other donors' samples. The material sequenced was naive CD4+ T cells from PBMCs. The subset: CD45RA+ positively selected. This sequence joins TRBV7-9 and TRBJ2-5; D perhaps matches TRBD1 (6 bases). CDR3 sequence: CASSLQGETQYF. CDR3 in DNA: TGTGCCAGCAGCTTACAGGGGGAGACCCAGTACTTC.